The source of this T cell receptor (beta chain) is a study of STAT5B mutations in CD4+ large granular lymphocyte leukemia. Whole-study context: Among healthy donors, a particular HLA allele went with more CDR3 'QG' motifs.

Germline CDR1 and CDR2: MDHEN and SYDVKM. V lost 3 bases and J lost 3, with 12 bases in between. This CDR3 comprises 14 residues. Repertoires were generated with immunoSEQ multiplex PCR, while TCRdb's copy carries only in-frame clones and drops some. The data contain roughly 30,000 clones, around nine tenths of them singletons. The sequence came from a human donor in good health. The sample consisted of CD4+ T cells from blood buffy coats. This sequence joins TRBV28 and TRBJ2-7; maybe TRBD2 (5 bases). This CDR3 reads CASSFALASYEQYF. CDR3 nucleotides: TGTGCCAGCAGTTTTGCCCTAGCCAGCTACGAGCAGTACTTC.